The 23 T cell receptor beta chains presented below share a single source sample, sequenced in a study of sequential checkpoint blockade in melanoma. Assay used: immunoSEQ multiplex PCR; TCRdb lists only in-frame clones, some missing. The sample includes around 40,000 clones, approximately 90% of them seen just once. Treatment noted: randomized to nivolumab then ipilimumab (arm A) or the reverse (arm B). Sequencing was performed on CD8+ T cells sorted from blood (inferred from file names), taken from a patient given nivolumab and ipilimumab in sequence. The receptors here all came from a human donor with melanoma.

The gene calls are TRBV27 and TRBJ2-1; D perhaps matches TRBD2 (5 bases). Germline V gives CDR1 MNHEY, CDR2 SMNVEV (reference sequence). This CDR3 region has 15 residues. Trimming took 2 bases from V and 5 from J, leaving 13 bases between them. Written as DNA, the CDR3 is TGTGCCAGCAGTTTAGGTCTAGCCCATAACAATGAGCAGTTCTTC. Translated, it gives CASSLGLAHNNEQFF.

The rearrangement joins TRBV6-5 to TRBJ2-1, with a tentative D call TRBD1 (5 bases). The CDR3 totals 14 residues. Germline values: CDR1 MNHEY, CDR2 SVGAGI. V lost 2 bases, J lost 4 bases, and 9 bases lay in between. In DNA form, the CDR3 reads TGTGCCAGCAGTTACGTACAGGATTACAATGAGCAGTTCTTC. It specifies CASSYVQDYNEQFF.

The chain has TRBV10-3 and TRBJ2-2; TRBD2 aligns across 7 bases. Germline V gene data show CDR1 as ENHRY and CDR2 as SYGVKD. Losses at the gene ends were 3 bases for V and 3 bases for J; bases not matched to a gene: 7. The CDR3 extends over 16 amino acids. The chain's CDR3 is CAISDSSGTDTGELFF. CDR3 DNA: TGTGCCATCAGTGATTCTAGCGGAACAGACACCGGGGAGCTGTTTTTT.

The chain recombines TRBV5-1 with TRBJ2-1; TRBD2 matches 10 bases. Germline-derived CDR1 and CDR2 are SGHRS and YFSETQ. J was trimmed by 3 bases and V by 5 bases; bases with no gene match: 2. The CDR3 runs to 14 residues. The DNA for the CDR3 is TGCGCCAGCAGGTGGACTAGCGGCTACAATGAGCAGTTCTTC. Protein sequence: CASRWTSGYNEQFF.

The chain has TRBV7-9 and TRBJ1-2, with 7 bases aligning to TRBD1. The CDR3 extends over 13 amino acids. CDR1 and CDR2 (germline): SEHNR, FQNEAQ (reference sequence). V was clipped by 5 bases and J by 8 bases; unmatched bases: 8. The CDR3, as DNA: TGTGCCAGCAGCCAGGGGGAGTCGAGGGGCTACACCTTC. Amino acid sequence: CASSQGESRGYTF.

J is TRBJ2-1 and V is TRBV10-3; maybe TRBD2 (6 bases). The CDR3 totals 15 residues. V dropped 3 bases and J dropped 4 bases, with 13 bases sitting between them. CDR1 ENHRY and CDR2 SYGVKD come from the germline V gene. CDR3 sequence: CAISDSRELYNEQFF. CDR3 bases: TGTGCCATCAGTGATTCCCGGGAGCTATACAATGAGCAGTTCTTC.

The rearrangement links TRBV7-2 to TRBJ2-3; 7 bases are shared with TRBD1. Germline CDR1 reads SGHTA; CDR2 reads FQGNSA. V trimming: 5 bases; J trimming: 0 bases; junction bases outside the gene matches: 5. The CDR3 runs 15 residues. The CDR3: CASSNRGFSTDTQYF. The CDR3 DNA reads as TGTGCCAGCAGCAACAGGGGATTTAGCACAGATACGCAGTATTTT.

DNA of the CDR3: TGCGCCAGCAGCTTGACCGGGAGACAGTACAATGAGCAGTTCTTC. Amino acids: CASSLTGRQYNEQFF. The rearrangement joins TRBV5-1 to TRBJ2-1; weak D call: TRBD2 (6 bases). V was trimmed by 1 base and J by 4 bases, leaving 12 bases between them. CDR3 size: 15 residues. CDR1 and CDR2 (germline): SGHRS, YFSETQ.

CDR3 loop: CASSQPSTGSEAFF. The CDR3 DNA is TGCGCCAGCAGCCAACCCTCAACGGGGTCTGAAGCTTTCTTT. The V gene is TRBV4-1, the J gene TRBJ1-1; no firm D call. Germline CDR1 and CDR2: MGHRA and YSYEKL. This CDR3 is built from 14 residues. V lost 2 bases, J lost 6 bases, and 13 bases lay in between.

CDR3 loop: CASSSGTTYEQYF. The CDR3 DNA reads TGTGCCAGCAGTTCCGGGACAACCTACGAGCAGTACTTC. This chain connects TRBV5-5 to TRBJ2-7; D might be TRBD1 (6 bases). Germline CDR1 and CDR2: SGHKS and YYEKEE (reference sequence). V gave up 5 bases and J gave up 2 bases, with 11 bases separating them. The CDR3 spans 13 residues.

This chain uses TRBV5-6 with TRBJ2-1, with 7 nucleotides matching TRBD1. The CDR3 sequence is 14 residues long. Germline CDR1 is SGHDT and CDR2 is YYEEEE. V shed 2 bases and J 7 bases; nucleotides not matched to a gene: 6. The CDR3 DNA is TGTGCCAGCAGCTTTGCGACAGGGATAAATGAGCAGTTCTTC. Its protein is CASSFATGINEQFF. The full variable domain, completed using reference TRBV5-6 and TRBJ2-1, is DAGVTQSPTHLIKTRGQQVTLRCSPKSGHDTVSWYQQALGQGPQFIFQYYEEEERQRGNFPDRFSGHQFPNYSSELNVNALLLGDSALYLCASSFATGINEQFFGPGTRLTVL.

V usage is TRBV27 and J usage is TRBJ2-3, with 8 bases that match TRBD1. Germline CDR1 MNHEY, CDR2 SMNVEV (reference sequence). V shed 6 bases and J 5 bases; nucleotides not matched to a gene: 4. The CDR3 sequence is 13 residues long. CDR3 sequence reads: CASSEDRGDTQYF. CDR3 bases: TGTGCCAGCAGCGAAGACAGGGGAGATACGCAGTATTTT.

V and J are TRBV14 and TRBJ1-1; D is ambiguous. This CDR3 has 13 residues. Germline V gene sequence: CDR1 SGHDN, CDR2 FVKESK. Trimming shortened V by 4 bases and J by 6 bases, and 12 bases separated the two germline ends. CDR3 in DNA: TGTGCCAGCAGCCTCACATCAGTGGCTGAAGCTTTCTTT. It is translated as CASSLTSVAEAFF. The full variable domain, with the rest looked up from reference TRBV14 and TRBJ1-1, is EAGVTQFPSHSVIEKGQTVTLRCDPISGHDNLYWYRRVMGKEIKFLLHFVKESKQDESGMPNNRFLAERTGGTYSTLKVQPAELEDSGVYFCASSLTSVAEAFFGQGTRLTVV.

V is TRBV4-1 and J is TRBJ2-3; no clear D gene. The ends were cut back, 1 base at V and 2 bases at J, with 13 bases in the middle. Germline-derived CDR1 and CDR2 are MGHRA and YSYEKL. This CDR3 comprises 16 residues. The CDR3, as DNA: TGCGCCAGCAGCCAAGGGGCAGCACCGAACACAGATACGCAGTATTTT. This codes for CASSQGAAPNTDTQYF.

For the CDR3, the DNA is TGCGCCAGCAGTGAAACAGGGTCGTGGGAGCAGTACGTC. Translating it yields CASSETGSWEQYV. This chain links TRBV10-2 with TRBJ2-7; perhaps TRBD1 as D (6 bases). The V and J ends lost 3 bases and 7 bases respectively, with 13 bases between them. CDR1 is WSHSY, CDR2 SAAADI, per germline. CDR3 length equals 13 residues.

The chain employs TRBV6-6 and TRBJ2-7; weak D call: TRBD2 (5 bases). The CDR3 is made up of 15 amino acids. Germline lookup yields CDR1 MNHNY and CDR2 SVGAGI (reference sequence). V lost 5 bases, J lost 0 bases, and 14 bases lay in between. CDR3 coding DNA: TGTGCCAGCAGTCGGTTCGGCACTAGCTCCTACGAGCAGTACTTC. Protein sequence: CASSRFGTSSYEQYF.

The genes are TRBV27 and TRBJ2-1; TRBD2 aligns across 10 bases. The CDR3 extends over 15 amino acids. Losses at the gene ends were 6 bases for V and 4 bases for J; bases not matched to a gene: 6. Germline V gives CDR1 MNHEY, CDR2 SMNVEV (reference sequence). This CDR3 reads CASSRPGLAYNEQFF. The DNA for the CDR3 is TGTGCCAGCAGCCGACCGGGACTAGCGTACAATGAGCAGTTCTTC.

This clone was counted once. The chain employs TRBV10-3 and TRBJ2-1, with a weak D call TRBD2 (7 bases). Trimming pared 7 bases from V and 9 bases from J, leaving 10 bases between. The CDR3 extends over 11 amino acids. CDR1 and CDR2 from the germline V gene are ENHRY and SYGVKD. CDR3 residues: CAIKGGSEQFF. CDR3 in DNA: TGTGCCATCAAGGGGGGGAGTGAGCAGTTCTTC.

The V and J genes are TRBV28 and TRBJ2-3; 8 positions match TRBD1. CDR1 is MDHEN and CDR2 is SYDVKM in the germline V gene. The CDR3 is 15 residues long. V lost 8 bases and J lost 0; bases outside the gene matches: 7. CDR3 DNA: TGTGCCAGCGGGGACAGGTATTCTAGCACAGATACGCAGTATTTT. Protein: CASGDRYSSTDTQYF.

The DNA of the CDR3 is TGTGCCAGCAGCTTGGGACTAGCGGGAGGGAATAGATTGAATGAGCAGTTCTTC. Protein: CASSLGLAGGNRLNEQFF. The chain links TRBV7-6 to TRBJ2-1, with 16 bases fitting TRBD2. CDR1 and CDR2 from the germline V gene are SGHVS and FNYEAQ. The length of the CDR3 is 18 residues. V trimming: 3 bases; J trimming: 7 bases; junction bases outside the gene matches: 9.

The chain uses TRBV19 and TRBJ1-5; the D gene is possibly TRBD1 (6 bases). The CDR3 contains 14 residues. The germline V gene encodes CDR1 LNHDA and CDR2 SQIVND (reference sequence). The V gene lost 7 bases and the J gene lost 4 bases, with 14 bases spanning the gap. The CDR3 nucleotides are TGTGCCAGTAACCCGGGACAAAAGAATCAGCCCCAGCATTTT. This codes for CASNPGQKNQPQHF.

This chain connects TRBV7-9 to TRBJ2-7; 10 nucleotides align to TRBD2. V shed 3 bases, J shed 6 bases, and the junction held 8 bases outside the gene matches. Germline V gene sequence: CDR1 SEHNR, CDR2 FQNEAQ (reference sequence). The CDR3 is 15 amino acids. CDR3 sequence (DNA): TGTGCCAGCAGCTTTGAAGCGGGAGGGCTTGGCGAGCAGTACTTC. It translates to CASSFEAGGLGEQYF.

The chain links TRBV1 to TRBJ1-2. TRBV1 is recorded as a pseudogene. This CDR3 contains 14 residues. The CDR3 DNA sequence: TGCACCAGCAGCCAAGAGGAAGCGGGGGATGGCTACACCTTC. Protein: CTSSQEEAGDGYTF.